This T cell receptor beta chain was observed in a study of identical twins. This CDR3 is built from 16 residues. Germline-derived CDR1 and CDR2 are SGHRS and YFSETQ. The V and J ends lost 1 base and 6 bases, in that order; junction bases with no gene match: 7. This clonotype appeared a few times. Its specificity is not known. TCRdb used MiXCR to reprocess the 5' RACE reads, holding one entry per CDR3 protein. The table includes some 1,700,000 distinct CDR3 sequences, about 32% detected once. Whole-study findings and limits: The authors drew conclusions from cross-sectional statistical analysis rather than following the same donors.

What was sequenced was cord blood. This chain uses TRBV5-1 with TRBJ2-2; 9 nucleotides agree with TRBD1. This receptor was taken from a newborn girl in good health. CDR3: CASSLTGTGWPGELFF. CDR3 nucleotide sequence: TGCGCCAGCAGCTTGACCGGGACAGGGTGGCCCGGGGAGCTGTTTTTT. The complete variable domain, with remaining parts taken from reference TRBV5-1 and TRBJ2-2, reads KAGVTQTPRYLIKTRGQQVTLSCSPISGHRSVSWYQQTPGQGLQFLFEYFSETQRNKGNFPGRFSGRQFSNSRSEMNVSTLELGDSALYLCASSLTGTGWPGELFFGEGSRLTVL.